What follows are 2 T cell receptor beta chains derived from one specimen sequenced in a study of identical twins. TCRdb passed the 5' RACE reads through MiXCR, listing each CDR3 protein once. The table lists around 240,000 distinct CDR3 sequences, roughly 7% of them singletons. This sample also appeared in a second study, on yellow fever vaccine responses in identical twins.

Sequencing input: memory (CD45RO+) T cells sorted from blood. The receptors here all came from a woman aged 18-30 years in good health.

V usage is TRBV20-1 and J usage is TRBJ2-1; TRBD2 aligns across 11 bases. Germline V gene data show CDR1 as DFQATT and CDR2 as SNEGSKA (reference sequence). This CDR3 is 18 amino acids long. Losses at the gene ends were 1 base for V and 0 bases for J; bases not matched to a gene: 8. The CDR3 region is CSARVPSGGPSSYNEQFF. The CDR3 coding sequence is TGCAGTGCTAGAGTTCCTAGCGGGGGGCCTAGCTCCTACAATGAGCAGTTCTTC.

The chain carries TRBV21-1 and TRBJ2-4; no DNA check was done on the table's D call, TRBD2. TRBV21-1 is deemed a pseudogene. CDR3 size: 18 residues. CDR3 protein: CASSKEGGKGGEKNIQYF. In DNA form, the CDR3 reads TGTGCCAGCAGCAAAGAGGGTGGCAAGGGAGGGGAAAAAAACATTCAGTACTTC.